These 9 T cell receptor beta chains share one sample of origin, sequenced in a study of cytomegalovirus exposure and HLA in healthy donors. This PCR relied on a set of 60 Vbeta primers and 13 Jbeta primers. Method: immunoSEQ multiplex PCR; TCRdb's copy keeps in-frame clones and lacks some. The sample lists just over 150,000 clones, less than 90% occurring once. The specimen sequenced was PBMCs. Receptors originate from a man aged 18 to 29 in good health and CMV-seronegative.

V gene TRBV7-2 combines with J gene TRBJ2-5, with D possibly matching TRBD2 (6 bases). V was pared by 4 bases and J by 6 bases, with 12 bases between. The CDR3 consists of 13 residues. In germline, CDR1 is SGHTA, CDR2 FQGNSA. CDR3 sequence: CASSSLASQTQYF. Written as DNA, the CDR3 is TGTGCCAGCAGCTCTCTAGCGTCGCAGACCCAGTACTTC.

This chain links TRBV4-1 with TRBJ2-7; 9 bases line up with TRBD2. The CDR3 sequence is 16 residues long. CDR1 is MGHRA and CDR2 is YSYEKL in the germline V gene. The J segment lost 3 bases and the V segment lost 5 bases, leaving 11 bases of the junction unmatched. The CDR3 DNA follows: TGCGCCAGCAGCTCACCGACTAGCGGATTTAACTACGAGCAGTACTTC. As protein: CASSSPTSGFNYEQYF.

Concerning this clone itself: At one end, the junction sequence differs from germline, possibly due to a read error. At the DNA level, this CDR3 is encoded by other sequences in the same sample as well. V gene TRBV7-8 combines with J gene TRBJ2-1; weak D call: TRBD1 (7 bases). This CDR3 spans 14 amino acids. Germline V gene sequence: CDR1 SGHVS, CDR2 FQNEAQ. CDR3 DNA: TGTGCCGTCCCAGGGGGGCTACATGACAATGAGCAATTCTTC. It codes for CAVPGGLHDNEQFF.

This clone appeared once. V gene TRBV28 combines with J gene TRBJ1-5, with a weak D call TRBD1 (5 bases). CDR3 length: 13 residues. Germline V gene sequence: CDR1 MDHEN, CDR2 SYDVKM. The V end was cut by 3 bases, the J end by 3 bases, with 6 bases between. CDR3 sequence: CASSLTVNQPQHF. Written as DNA, the CDR3 is TGTGCCAGCAGTTTGACAGTCAATCAGCCCCAGCATTTT.

The chain links TRBV7-8 to TRBJ2-2; TRBD2 agrees at 9 bases. V lost 1 base and J lost 6; bases outside the gene matches: 6. CDR1 SGHVS and CDR2 FQNEAQ come from the germline V gene. The length of the CDR3 is 16 residues. The DNA of the CDR3 is TGTGCCAGCAGCTTAGTGGGACTAGCTTCCGCCGGGGAGCTGTTTTTT. This encodes CASSLVGLASAGELFF.

The genes are TRBV29-1 and TRBJ2-2; D is uncertain. The CDR3 runs 11 residues. Trimming stripped 7 bases from V and 5 bases from J, with 8 bases between. CDR1 is SQVTM and CDR2 is ANQGSEA in the germline V gene. The CDR3 loop is CSALKTGELFF. The CDR3 nucleotides are TGCAGCGCGCTAAAGACCGGGGAGCTGTTTTTT.

This rearrangement joins TRBV13 to TRBJ2-7; TRBD1 matches 7 bases. Germline CDR1 PRHDT, CDR2 FYEKMQ (reference sequence). Trimming cost V 8 bases and J 4 bases; bases outside gene matches: 11. This CDR3 is built from 14 residues. The CDR3 protein is CASGNRGVGYEQYF. CDR3 nucleotides: TGTGCCAGCGGGAACAGGGGTGTAGGGTACGAGCAGTACTTC.

The chain links TRBV6-1 to TRBJ2-1; D gene unclear. V lost 10 bases to trimming and J lost 0 bases, with 10 bases between them. The germline V gene encodes CDR1 MNHNS and CDR2 SASEGT. This CDR3 comprises 13 residues. The CDR3: CANARSSYNEQFF. The CDR3 nucleotides are TGTGCCAACGCTAGGAGCTCCTACAATGAGCAGTTCTTC.

The V gene is TRBV5-1, the J gene TRBJ2-5; 15 bases match TRBD2. The germline V gene encodes CDR1 SGHRS and CDR2 YFSETQ. The CDR3 spans 18 residues. V was pared by 4 bases and J by 5 bases, with 12 bases of the junction left unmatched. CDR3 protein: CASSPGLAGGPGYETQYF. For the CDR3, the DNA is TGCGCCAGCAGCCCTGGACTAGCGGGGGGGCCGGGATATGAGACCCAGTACTTC.